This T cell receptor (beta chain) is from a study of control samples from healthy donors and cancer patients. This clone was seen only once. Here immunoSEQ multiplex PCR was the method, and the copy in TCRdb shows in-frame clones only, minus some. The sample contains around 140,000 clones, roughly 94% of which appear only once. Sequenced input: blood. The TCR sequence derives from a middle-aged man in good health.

CDR3 residues: CASSLAPTGASTEAFF. CDR3 sequence (DNA): TGTGCCAGCAGCTTAGCCCCGACAGGAGCCAGCACTGAAGCTTTCTTT. This sequence joins TRBV11-2 and TRBJ1-1; weak D call: TRBD1 (6 bases). The V and J ends lost 1 base and 4 bases respectively, with 16 bases between them. CDR1 and CDR2 from the germline V gene are SGHAT and FQNNGV. This CDR3 contains 16 residues.